In this sample, the clone carrying this TCR beta chain turned up a few times. The antigen is undetermined. This sample is part of a study of T cells after yellow fever vaccination. Findings of the study overall: Any FACS-sorted repertoire could hold abundant clonotypes that contaminate it from the bulk population. After the booster, 96% of CD4 and roughly nine tenths of CD8 primary-response clones were re-detected.

Using its own MiXCR run on the 5' RACE reads, TCRdb lists one record per CDR3 protein. The data show approximately 610,000 distinct CDR3 sequences, about a sixth seen once. Trimming cost V 1 base and J 1 base, with 4 bases left between them. The length of the CDR3 is 13 residues. Germline V gives CDR1 LGHDT, CDR2 YNNKEL (reference sequence). The J gene is TRBJ2-5, the V gene TRBV3-1, with D hard to call. The source is a man aged 18 to 35 who received the YFV17D yellow fever vaccine. Here the sequenced sample was PBMCs, taken less than 6 days after the first yellow fever vaccination. The DNA for the CDR3 is TGTGCCAGCAGCCAAGGTATCCAAGAGACCCAGTACTTC. This encodes CASSQGIQETQYF.